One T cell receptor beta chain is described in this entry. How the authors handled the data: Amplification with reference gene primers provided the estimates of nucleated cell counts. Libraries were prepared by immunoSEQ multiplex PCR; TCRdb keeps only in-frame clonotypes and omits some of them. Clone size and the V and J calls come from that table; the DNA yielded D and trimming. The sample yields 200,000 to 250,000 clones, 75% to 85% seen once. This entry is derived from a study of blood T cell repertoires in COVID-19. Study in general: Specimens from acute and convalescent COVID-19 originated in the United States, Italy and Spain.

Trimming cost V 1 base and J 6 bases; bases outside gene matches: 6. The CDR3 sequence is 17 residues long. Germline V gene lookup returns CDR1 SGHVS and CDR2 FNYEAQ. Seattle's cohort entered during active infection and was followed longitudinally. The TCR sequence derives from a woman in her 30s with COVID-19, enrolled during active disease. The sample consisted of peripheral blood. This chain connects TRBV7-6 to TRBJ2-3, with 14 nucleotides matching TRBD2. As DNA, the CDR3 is TGTGCCAGCAGCTTAGTTGGACTAGCGGGAGGTTTTGATACGCAGTATTTT. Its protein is CASSLVGLAGGFDTQYF.